The subject of this entry is one TCR beta chain. The antigen this receptor binds is unknown. Base qualities are not provided; no much larger clone lies one nucleotide away. The record originates from a study of blood T cell repertoires in COVID-19 (dated by TCRdb to the early 2020s). About the full investigation: Samples covering the acute and convalescent phases of COVID-19 were provided by collaborators in the United States, Italy and Spain. Where available, HLA class I and class II types were taken from metadata supplied by the sample provider and were not determined by assay-based typing. The material from the prospective study consisted of cDNA or gDNA derived from T cells, B-cell-depleted T cells, or PBMCs. Samples were obtained from the ongoing ImmuneRACE study (first 160 participants) and from about 1,300 subjects provided by 6 global collaborators. The repertoires were released in a freely available public database intended as a resource for research on the immune response to SARS-CoV-2. Deeply sampled blood TCRbeta repertoires from subjects exposed to, actively infected with, or recovered from COVID-19 were included in the dataset. The sample metadata nearly always contained a de-identified subject ID, COVID-19 status, age in years and sex.

Trimmed from V: 2 bases; trimmed from J: 5 bases; junction bases lacking a gene match: 12. Sequences SGHRS (CDR1) and YFSETQ (CDR2) are obtained from the germline V gene. Including the terminal cysteine and phenylalanine, the CDR3 comprises 17 residues. Of all the DNA, just the CDR3 is kept, 51 bases in frame from base 1. Samples from volunteer blood donors who had recovered from COVID-19 were contributed by a second Seattle source. Collaborating institutions collected whole blood in K2EDTA tubes following their own protocols. For TCRbeta analysis, collaborators shipped samples in one of three forms: frozen whole blood, isolated PBMCs, or DNA extracted from either of those sample types. Summary of the overall study and its limitations: Clinical and demographic metadata were provided uncurated, with the amount varying by source and participant.

TCRbeta CDR3 regions were amplified from genomic DNA by means of the immunoSEQ Assay, a bias-controlled multiplex PCR. In the paper's pipeline: The number of nucleated cells in each sample was estimated from the amplification of reference gene primers within the assay. To quantify the absolute abundance of each unique TCRbeta CDR3 rearrangement, sequence reads were collapsed and filtered. For each sample, productive Simpson clonality was calculated by taking the square root of Simpson's diversity index across productive rearrangements. What TCRdb holds here is the immuneACCESS table cut down to in-frame rearrangements. Part of the clones is not present; checked against another copy, under half of the missing clones reflect an unresolved V gene, and the others are unexplained. D and trimming were read from the DNA, whereas the V and J calls and clone size are those reported in that table. This sample gives 250,000 or so clones in total; roughly 87% of them show up just once. Jointly, the top ten make up roughly 5% of the sample.

This TCR derives from a woman between 40 and 55 years old who had recovered from COVID-19. The chain links TRBV5-1 with TRBJ2-1; 8 bases in between match TRBD2. Sequenced: peripheral blood. The CDR3 region reads CASSLRGAGGTNNEQFF. The DNA sequence is TGCGCCAGCAGCTTACGTGGGGCGGGGGGTACTAACAATGAGCAGTTCTTC.